This section outlines one T cell receptor beta chain sequence together with its context. The antigen is undetermined. This record comes from a study of cytomegalovirus exposure and HLA in healthy donors. Regarding the study as a whole: In a later analysis, several top co-occurrence clusters appeared linked to parvovirus B19, influenza, CMV and Epstein-Barr virus. A missense DCLRE1C variant was associated with V- and J-gene trimming of TCR beta chains in a later analysis, and an independent cohort replicated the association.

With 60 Vbeta and 13 Jbeta primers, the PCR was carried out. In the authors' methods: The authors later counted approximately 80 million unique TCR beta chains, 9.5 million to 13 million of them shared. Generated by immunoSEQ multiplex PCR, the TCRdb table keeps only in-frame clones and is missing some. For V, J and clone size, that table is used; D and trimming come from the DNA. The sample yields approximately 82,000 clones, 10% seen once. There were likely unrecorded immune exposures, though donors were nominally healthy when sampled. V was shortened by 1 base and J by 4 bases, with 12 bases between the two germline ends. CDR3 length: 15 amino acids. CDR1 and CDR2 from the germline V gene are SGHAT and FQNNGV.

The sequence derives from a man between 60 and 70 years old in good health and CMV-seropositive. J is TRBJ2-3 and V is TRBV11-2, with D possibly matching TRBD2 (7 bases). Specimen: PBMCs. The chain's CDR3 is CASSLGSGGADTQYF. The CDR3 region has the DNA TGTGCCAGCAGCTTAGGGTCGGGGGGCGCAGATACGCAGTATTTT.